These 19 T cell receptor beta chains were sequenced from one sample in a study of prognosis after radiotherapy for stage I lung cancer. Genomic DNA was subjected to two-round multiplex PCR for amplification of TCR beta CDR3. The first PCR round targeted every TRBV and TRBJ gene with specific primers. From the multiplex PCR reads, TCRdb called clonotypes with MiXCR, one entry per CDR3 protein. This sample has 9,000 to 13,000 distinct CDR3 sequences, with approximately 58% found just once. The sequencing used PBMCs, collected before or after stereotactic body radiation therapy (not recorded which). The source of these receptors is a donor over 45 with non-small cell lung cancer.

Comments on this clonotype: A read error may account for a junction end that differs from germline. This rearrangement joins TRBV7-2 to TRBJ1-5; 8 bases are a match to TRBD1. Germline-derived CDR1 and CDR2 are SGHTA and FQGNSA. The CDR3 spans 16 residues. The CDR3 is CASILAGQVTYQPQHF. CDR3 in DNA: TGTGCCAGCATCTTAGCGGGACAGGTGACGTATCAGCCCCAGCATTTT.

The count of this clonotype is one. This chain uses TRBV30 with TRBJ2-1, with a possible D match to TRBD2 (6 bases). Trimming removed 2 bases at V and 8 bases at J, with 16 bases between. Germline V lookup: CDR1 GTSNPN, CDR2 SVGIG (reference sequence). The CDR3 consists of 14 residues. In DNA, the CDR3 is TGTGCCTGGAGTCCGGGACTGGGGCACGATGAGCAGTTCTTC. Encoded protein: CAWSPGLGHDEQFF.

The gene calls are TRBV12-3 or TRBV12-4 and TRBJ2-3; TRBD2 aligns across 10 bases. V gave up 6 bases and J gave up 6 bases; unmatched junction bases: 12. The CDR3 extends over 16 amino acids. CDR3 DNA: TGTGCCAGCAGCTCCCCGCAGCGGGAGGGCCACGATACGCAGTATTTT. It encodes CASSSPQREGHDTQYF.

This clonotype has ten or more counts. The chain is built from TRBV7-9 and TRBJ2-7, with 9 bases matching TRBD1. The germline V gene has CDR1 SEHNR and CDR2 FQNEAQ (reference sequence). J lost 2 bases, V lost 6 bases, and 11 bases had no gene match. The CDR3 is 16 residues long. Here the CDR3 reads CASSLVPGQGAYEQYF. The CDR3 DNA reads TGTGCCAGCAGTTTGGTACCGGGACAGGGAGCCTACGAGCAGTACTTC.

The chain recombines TRBV6-2 or TRBV6-3 with TRBJ2-3, with TRBD1 identical over 7 bases. This CDR3 is built from 15 residues. V dropped 5 bases and J dropped 3; count of bases not matched to a gene: 8. CDR1 and CDR2 (germline): MNHEY, SVGEGT. DNA for the CDR3: TGTGCCAGCAGTCTACAGGGGATGGGAACAGATACGCAGTATTTT. The encoded protein is CASSLQGMGTDTQYF.

The J gene is TRBJ2-7, the V gene TRBV6-1, with D perhaps matching TRBD1 or TRBD2 (7 bases each). The CDR3 runs 20 residues. Germline loops: CDR1 MNHNS, CDR2 SASEGT. Trimming took off 6 bases at V and 2 bases at J, with 32 bases between the two ends. The CDR3 DNA sequence: TGTGCCAGCAGCTCCCCCCGGGGGGAGGGAGCGGCAGGGGGAACCTACGAGCAGTACTTC. Translating it yields CASSSPRGEGAAGGTYEQYF.

This rearrangement joins TRBV30 to TRBJ2-3; 7 bases are a match to TRBD2. The ends lost 2 bases at V and 8 bases at J; junction bases unmatched: 4. Germline CDR1 reads GTSNPN; CDR2 reads SVGIG (reference sequence). The CDR3 has 12 amino acids. CDR3 loop: CAWSPGLVTQYF. The CDR3 DNA sequence: TGTGCCTGGAGTCCCGGACTAGTTACGCAGTATTTT.

The chain is built from TRBV9 and TRBJ2-3; 11 nucleotides line up with TRBD2. Germline CDR1 reads SGDLS; CDR2 reads YYNGEE. CDR3 length: 16 residues. Trimming took 4 bases from V and 2 from J; bases not matched to a gene: 6. CDR3 bases: TGTGCCAGCAGCCCGTTGACTAGCGGGAACACAGATACGCAGTATTTT. This gives the protein CASSPLTSGNTDTQYF.

The rearrangement uses TRBV5-1 and TRBJ2-2, with D maybe TRBD2 (6 bases). V was pared by 4 bases and J by 4 bases, with 11 bases between. Germline loops: CDR1 SGHRS, CDR2 YFSETQ. The CDR3 has 14 residues. In DNA, the CDR3 is TGCGCCAGCAGCATGGGACTGCTCACCGGGGAGCTGTTTTTT. This encodes CASSMGLLTGELFF.

This clonotype was detected many times. The gene calls are TRBV7-2 and TRBJ2-1; D might be TRBD2 (6 bases). The CDR3 extends over 16 amino acids. Trimming pared 5 bases from V and 2 bases from J, leaving 16 bases between. CDR1 SGHTA and CDR2 FQGNSA come from the germline V gene. CDR3 sequence reads: CASSLRIADTYNEQFF. CDR3 coding DNA: TGTGCCAGCAGCCTCAGAATAGCGGATACCTACAATGAGCAGTTCTTC.

By sample share, this clonotype is medium-sized. The CDR3: CASSNRQGNNGYTF. The CDR3 DNA reads TGTGCCAGCAGCAACCGACAGGGGAATAATGGCTACACCTTC. The J gene is TRBJ1-2, the V gene TRBV13; TRBD1 aligns across 8 bases. This CDR3 region has 14 residues. The V and J ends lost 5 bases and 6 bases, in that order; junction bases with no gene match: 8. Germline V lookup: CDR1 PRHDT, CDR2 FYEKMQ (reference sequence).

This clonotype was detected only a few times. This may be a read error, as it is one base from a much larger clone. CDR3 residues: CSVEDRVTSLANELFF. The CDR3 DNA follows: TGCAGCGTTGAGGACAGGGTTACTTCATTAGCGAATGAGCTGTTCTTC. The chain employs TRBV29-1 and TRBJ2-1; 8 positions match TRBD1. Germline V CDR1 and CDR2: SQVTM, ANQGSEA. CDR3 length equals 16 residues.

Of note for this clonotype: Just one base apart from a much larger clone, this may be a read error. The chain links TRBV7-2 to TRBJ2-7; possibly TRBD2 for D (7 bases). Germline V gene data show CDR1 as SGHTA and CDR2 as FQGNSA. Trimming shortened V by 6 bases and J by 5 bases, and 17 bases separated the two germline ends. The CDR3 is 14 amino acids. The CDR3 is CASRGSPGGNEQYF. The CDR3 coding sequence is TGTGCCAGCAGAGGATCCCCGGGGGGCAACGAGCAGTACTTC.

Judged by abundance, this clonotype is medium-sized. V and J are TRBV11-3 and TRBJ1-2; D is possibly TRBD1 (5 bases). CDR1 is SGHNT, CDR2 YENEEA, per germline. Trimming took 3 bases from V and 6 from J, leaving 11 bases between them. CDR3 size: 13 residues. CDR3 nucleotide sequence: TGTGCCAGCAGCTTCTCCAGGGTCAATGGCTACACCTTC. Encoded protein: CASSFSRVNGYTF.

This clonotype qualifies as medium-sized. V is TRBV10-3 and J is TRBJ2-2; TRBD2 matches at 11 bases. CDR3 length equals 16 residues. J was trimmed by 4 bases and V by 5 bases; bases with no gene match: 6. Per the germline V gene, CDR1 is ENHRY and CDR2 is SYGVKD. CDR3: CAISFGTSGSTGELFF. The CDR3 DNA follows: TGTGCCATCAGTTTCGGGACTAGCGGTAGCACCGGGGAGCTGTTTTTT.

This chain links TRBV5-1 with TRBJ2-5; TRBD2 is a possible D gene (5 bases). The CDR3 runs 12 residues. Germline assignment: CDR1 SGHRS and CDR2 YFSETQ. Trimming left V 6 bases short and J 2 bases short, with 8 bases between. CDR3 region: CASTGDQETQYF. CDR3 sequence (DNA): TGCGCCAGCACCGGGGATCAAGAGACCCAGTACTTC.

This clonotype is judged medium-sized. V gene TRBV7-2 combines with J gene TRBJ1-3, with D possibly being TRBD1 (5 bases). Germline CDR1 reads SGHTA; CDR2 reads FQGNSA. This CDR3 is built from 17 residues. The V end lost 4 bases, the J end lost 0 bases, and 16 bases lay between the germline ends. The DNA for the CDR3 is TGTGCCAGCAGCTCCCATACGGGACGTGGCTCTGGAAACACCATATATTTT. Translating it yields CASSSHTGRGSGNTIYF.

This clonotype was seen repeatedly, ten times or more. This sequence joins TRBV6-6 and TRBJ2-5; 12 bases align to TRBD2. The CDR3 has 17 amino acids. The germline V gene encodes CDR1 MNHNY and CDR2 SVGAGI (reference sequence). The junction had 10 bases not matched to a gene; V was cut back by 6 bases and J by 2 bases. Here the CDR3 DNA reads TGTGCCAGCAGGGATCCGACCGGGACTAGCGGGCAAGAGACCCAGTACTTC. This encodes CASRDPTGTSGQETQYF.

This chain joins TRBV30 and TRBJ1-3, with D hard to call. V gave up 1 base and J gave up 2 bases, with 21 bases separating them. This CDR3 has 18 amino acids. Germline CDR1 and CDR2: GTSNPN and SVGIG (reference sequence). CDR3 region: CAWSGPTTTRVAGNTIYF. The DNA for the CDR3 is TGTGCCTGGAGTGGTCCCACGACAACCAGAGTGGCTGGAAACACCATATATTTT. The full variable domain, completed using reference TRBV30 and TRBJ1-3, is SQTIHQWPATLVQPVGSPLSLECTVEGTSNPNLYWYRQAAGRGLQLLFYSVGIGQISSEVPQNLSASRPQDRQFILSSKKLLLSDSGFYLCAWSGPTTTRVAGNTIYFGEGSWLTVV.